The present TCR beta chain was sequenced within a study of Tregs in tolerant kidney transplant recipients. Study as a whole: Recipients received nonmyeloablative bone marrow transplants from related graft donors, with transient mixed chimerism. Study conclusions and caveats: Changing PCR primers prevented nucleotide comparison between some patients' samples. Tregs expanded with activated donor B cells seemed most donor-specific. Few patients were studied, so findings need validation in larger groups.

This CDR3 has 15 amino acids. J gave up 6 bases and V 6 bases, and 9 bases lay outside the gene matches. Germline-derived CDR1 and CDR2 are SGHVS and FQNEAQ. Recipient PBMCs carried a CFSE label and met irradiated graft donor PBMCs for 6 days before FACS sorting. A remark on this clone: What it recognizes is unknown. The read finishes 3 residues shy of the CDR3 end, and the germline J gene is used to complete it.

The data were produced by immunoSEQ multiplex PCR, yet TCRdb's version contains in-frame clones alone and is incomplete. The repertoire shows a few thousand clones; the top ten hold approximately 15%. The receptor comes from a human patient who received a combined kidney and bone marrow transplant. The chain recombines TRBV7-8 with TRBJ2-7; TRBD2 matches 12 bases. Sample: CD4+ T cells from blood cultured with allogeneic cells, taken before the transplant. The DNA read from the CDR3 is TGTGCCAGCAGACGGACTAGCGGGGACCTGGGCGAG. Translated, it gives CASRRTSGDLGE. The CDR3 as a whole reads CASRRTSGDLGEQYF.